This T cell receptor (beta chain) originates from a study of quantifying T cell responses using KT2 cells. Study in general: TCR alpha and beta constant-region primers primed reverse transcription of RNA. The second PCR was a qPCR stopped at a predetermined fluorescence threshold.

A single-stranded UMI oligo with SP2 sequence was ligated to cDNA 3' ends. First-round PCR used about 4 cycles and beta primers RC1.1 and RC1.2 covering TRBC1 and TRBC2. MiXCR, applied by TCRdb to the UMI-ligation and nested PCR reads, yields one record per CDR3 protein. This repertoire shows approximately 54,000 distinct CDR3 sequences, around a tenth found once; its top ten account for roughly 10%. The CDR3 loop spans 16 amino acids. Germline V gives CDR1 SGHAT, CDR2 FQNNGV. V was clipped by 9 bases and J by 0 bases; unmatched bases: 9. Sequencing was done on a sample of PBMCs spiked with cells of the T cell clone KT2. This sequence was found in a human donor. This chain links TRBV11-2 with TRBJ2-3; 10 bases align to TRBD1. CDR3 in DNA: TGTGCCAGTGTGCGGACAGGGGGGACTAGCACAGATACGCAGTATTTT. Residues: CASVRTGGTSTDTQYF.